The 28 T cell receptor beta chains below were found in one sample sequenced in a study of beta chain features in type 1 diabetes. Study results and limitations: All four CD4+ subsets of Type 1 diabetes patients contained TCRB CDR3s that were moderately but significantly shorter.

The study reverse transcribed the entire isolated RNA, so it sequenced expressed TCRB transcripts. The repertoire was sequenced with immunoSEQ multiplex PCR; TCRdb's copy has only in-frame clones and lacks some. The sample lists about 270,000 clones; roughly an eighth were seen once. Antigens of these TCRs are unknown. The specimen sequenced was naive CD4+ T cells from blood. The receptors come from a man aged 30-40 years with type 1 diabetes.

The chain uses TRBV28 and TRBJ2-7; TRBD1 matches at 9 bases. This CDR3 contains 14 residues. Germline V gene lookup returns CDR1 MDHEN and CDR2 SYDVKM. Trimming cost V 5 bases and J 3 bases; bases outside gene matches: 5. The CDR3 nucleotides are TGTGCCAGCAGTCCCGGGACAGGGATCTACGAGCAGTACTTC. Translated, it gives CASSPGTGIYEQYF.

Only a few counts were recorded for this clone. The chain links TRBV25-1 to TRBJ2-1; the match to TRBD2 covers 7 bases. CDR3 length equals 14 residues. From germline, CDR1 is MGHDK and CDR2 SYGVNS. V gave up 4 bases and J gave up 5 bases; unmatched junction bases: 5. CDR3 coding DNA: TGTGCCAGCAGTGGGTGGGGGGGGAACAATGAGCAGTTCTTC. This sequence encodes CASSGWGGNNEQFF.

The chain uses TRBV6-6 and TRBJ2-5; 11 bases map to TRBD1. This CDR3 has 13 residues. The J segment lost 7 bases and the V segment lost 4 bases, leaving 2 bases of the junction unmatched. The V gene's germline CDR1 is MNHNY and CDR2 SVGAGI (reference sequence). CDR3 loop: CASSWTGGSTQYF. The CDR3 DNA is TGTGCCAGCAGTTGGACAGGGGGCTCGACCCAGTACTTC.

To note about this clone: The sample carries other DNA sequences with the same CDR3. This chain connects TRBV28 to TRBJ2-7; 9 bases fit TRBD1. This CDR3 region has 13 residues. V lost 4 bases, J lost 5 bases, and 3 bases stayed unmatched. Germline V gives CDR1 MDHEN, CDR2 SYDVKM. CDR3 DNA: TGTGCCAGCAGTTCAGGACAGGGGAACGAGCAGTACTTC. Its protein product is CASSSGQGNEQYF.

The chain carries TRBV18 and TRBJ1-5, with D unresolved. The V end lost 2 bases, the J end lost 7 bases, and 15 bases lay between the germline ends. This CDR3 region has 15 residues. Germline CDR1 reads KGHSH; CDR2 reads LQKENI. The CDR3 coding sequence is TGTGCCAGCTCACCATTCGACACCCTCGGCCAGCCCCAGCATTTT. Encoded protein: CASSPFDTLGQPQHF. The full variable domain, in which reference TRBV18 and TRBJ1-5 provide the parts outside the CDR3, is NAGVMQNPRHLVRRRGQEARLRCSPMKGHSHVYWYRQLPEEGLKFMVYLQKENIIDESGMPKERFSAEFPKEGPSILRIQQVVRGDSAAYFCASSPFDTLGQPQHFGDGTRLSIL.

V and J are TRBV10-3 and TRBJ2-5; 8 bases fit TRBD2. Germline CDR1 ENHRY, CDR2 SYGVKD. The CDR3 length is 13 residues. With 5 bases clipped from V and 4 bases from J, the junction kept 3 bases outside the gene matches. The CDR3 loop is CAISPGGPETQYF. The CDR3, as DNA: TGTGCCATCAGTCCGGGGGGGCCAGAGACCCAGTACTTC.

The chain couples TRBV19 to TRBJ2-7; unclear D gene. V gave up 0 bases and J gave up 1 base, with 4 bases separating them. Germline CDR1 LNHDA, CDR2 SQIVND (reference sequence). The CDR3 spans 13 residues. In DNA, the CDR3 is TGTGCCAGTAGTATAGATCCTTCCTACGAGCAGTACTTC. This codes for CASSIDPSYEQYF.

The chain is built from TRBV7-9 and TRBJ2-5; 10 nucleotides agree with TRBD1. CDR1 is SEHNR, CDR2 FQNEAQ, per germline (reference sequence). The CDR3 runs 14 residues. V shed 4 bases and J 4 bases; nucleotides not matched to a gene: 3. The CDR3 DNA is TGTGCCAGCAGCTCGAGACAGGGGGCAGAGACCCAGTACTTC. It is translated as CASSSRQGAETQYF.

This clone has just a few counts. V gene TRBV18 combines with J gene TRBJ1-5, with D possibly being TRBD1 (6 bases). The ends were cut back, 6 bases at V and 3 bases at J, with 12 bases in the middle. The CDR3 covers 14 residues. The germline V gene encodes CDR1 KGHSH and CDR2 LQKENI. This CDR3 is CASSRGGINQPQHF. The DNA for the CDR3 is TGTGCCAGCTCCCGAGGGGGTATCAATCAGCCCCAGCATTTT.

This clone appeared a few times. The genes are TRBV2 and TRBJ1-5; 9 bases are a match to TRBD1. The CDR3 has 16 residues. CDR1 and CDR2 (germline): SNHLY, FYNNEI. Trimming took 3 bases from V and 3 from J; bases not matched to a gene: 6. This CDR3 is CASSETGGRDNQPQHF. CDR3 nucleotides: TGTGCCAGCAGTGAGACAGGGGGACGAGACAATCAGCCCCAGCATTTT. Filled out from reference TRBV2 and TRBJ1-5, the complete variable domain reads EPEVTQTPSHQVTQMGQEVILRCVPISNHLYFYWYRQILGQKVEFLVSFYNNEISEKSEIFDDQFSVERPDGSNFTLKIRSTKLEDSAMYFCASSETGGRDNQPQHFGDGTRLSIL.

The V call is TRBV7-9, the J call TRBJ2-7, with 7 bases lining up with TRBD1. V shed 3 bases, J shed 5 bases, and the junction held 10 bases outside the gene matches. Looked up from germline, CDR1 is SEHNR and CDR2 is FQNEAQ (reference sequence). This CDR3 is 15 amino acids long. CDR3 in amino acids: CASSFHQTGNHEQYF. CDR3 DNA sequence: TGTGCCAGCAGCTTCCACCAGACAGGGAACCACGAGCAGTACTTC.

This sequence joins TRBV5-1 and TRBJ2-3, with D maybe TRBD1 (6 bases). With 2 bases removed from V and 6 bases from J, the gap between germline ends came to 13 bases. From germline, CDR1 is SGHRS and CDR2 YFSETQ. The CDR3 is 14 amino acids. CDR3 residues: CASSFSQGQDTQYF. In nucleotides, the CDR3 is TGCGCCAGCAGCTTTTCCCAGGGGCAGGATACGCAGTATTTT.

This clone was detected a few times. The chain combines TRBV5-4 with TRBJ2-3; 9 nucleotides line up with TRBD1. Germline loops: CDR1 SGHNT, CDR2 YYREEE (reference sequence). The V and J ends lost 3 bases and 0 bases, in that order; junction bases with no gene match: 8. The CDR3 loop spans 17 amino acids. The CDR3 sequence: CASSSAKDRGSTDTQYF. Written as DNA, the CDR3 is TGTGCCAGCAGCTCGGCGAAGGACAGGGGCAGCACAGATACGCAGTATTTT.

This chain joins TRBV5-1 and TRBJ2-5; the match to TRBD2 covers 11 bases. This CDR3 contains 18 residues. CDR1 SGHRS and CDR2 YFSETQ come from the germline V gene. V was pared by 4 bases and J by 5 bases, with 16 bases of the junction left unmatched. The CDR3 DNA reads as TGCGCCAGCAGCAAACTTTTCCACTCACTAGCGGGAGAGGAGACCCAGTACTTC. Its protein product is CASSKLFHSLAGEETQYF. The entire variable domain, with the rest obtained from reference TRBV5-1 and TRBJ2-5, is as follows: KAGVTQTPRYLIKTRGQQVTLSCSPISGHRSVSWYQQTPGQGLQFLFEYFSETQRNKGNFPGRFSGRQFSNSRSEMNVSTLELGDSALYLCASSKLFHSLAGEETQYFGPGTRLLVL.

This chain uses TRBV2 with TRBJ1-1; 7 bases line up with TRBD1. CDR3 length: 12 amino acids. CDR1 and CDR2 from the germline V gene are SNHLY and FYNNEI. V gave up 8 bases and J gave up 7 bases; unmatched junction bases: 7. As DNA, the CDR3 is TGTGCCAGCGGGACAGCCTGGGGTGAAGCTTTCTTT. As protein: CASGTAWGEAFF.

This clone appeared a few times. This sequence joins TRBV28 and TRBJ2-7, with a tentative D call TRBD2 (5 bases). The germline V gene encodes CDR1 MDHEN and CDR2 SYDVKM. The CDR3 loop spans 14 amino acids. Trimming cost V 2 bases and J 4 bases, with 12 bases left between them. The CDR3 region is CASSLGGAAYEQYF. The CDR3 coding sequence is TGTGCCAGCAGTTTAGGAGGTGCGGCGTACGAGCAGTACTTC.

The CDR3 protein is CASSSRLAASYNEQFF. CDR3 bases: TGTGCCAGCAGCTCGAGACTAGCGGCGTCTTACAATGAGCAGTTCTTC. The chain joins TRBV11-2 to TRBJ2-1, with 9 bases matching TRBD2. Germline V gives CDR1 SGHAT, CDR2 FQNNGV. V lost 4 bases, J lost 4 bases, and 8 bases stayed unmatched. CDR3 length equals 16 residues.

This chain connects TRBV2 to TRBJ2-3; D might be TRBD1 (5 bases). CDR1 SNHLY and CDR2 FYNNEI come from the germline V gene. The CDR3 has 15 amino acids. V lost 6 bases, J lost 1 base, and 14 bases lay in between. The CDR3 DNA follows: TGTGCCAGCAGCCTAGGGGTTGGCGGCACAGATACGCAGTATTTT. This translates into CASSLGVGGTDTQYF.

This clone has just a few counts. V usage is TRBV2 and J usage is TRBJ2-7; 8 bases are shared with TRBD1. CDR1 is SNHLY and CDR2 is FYNNEI in the germline V gene. V lost 7 bases to trimming and J lost 2 bases; unmatched junction nucleotides: 7. The CDR3 covers 14 residues. Here the CDR3 reads CASTTDRGPYEQYF. DNA for the CDR3: TGTGCCAGCACTACCGACAGGGGCCCCTACGAGCAGTACTTC. The full variable domain, its missing parts supplied by reference TRBV2 and TRBJ2-7, is EPEVTQTPSHQVTQMGQEVILRCVPISNHLYFYWYRQILGQKVEFLVSFYNNEISEKSEIFDDQFSVERPDGSNFTLKIRSTKLEDSAMYFCASTTDRGPYEQYFGPGTRLTVT.

This clone was observed a few times. V gene TRBV18 combines with J gene TRBJ2-2; D unclear. Trimming shortened V by 4 bases and J by 9 bases, and 18 bases separated the two germline ends. Germline CDR1 is KGHSH and CDR2 is LQKENI. The CDR3 length is 15 residues. The CDR3 nucleotides read TGTGCCAGCTCACTACACCCACCCCCTGGCCGGGAGCTGTTTTTT. This sequence encodes CASSLHPPPGRELFF. Using reference TRBV18 and TRBJ2-2 for the parts outside the CDR3, the full variable domain is NAGVMQNPRHLVRRRGQEARLRCSPMKGHSHVYWYRQLPEEGLKFMVYLQKENIIDESGMPKERFSAEFPKEGPSILRIQQVVRGDSAAYFCASSLHPPPGRELFFGEGSRLTVL.

In this sample, this clone turned up a few times. The J gene is TRBJ2-2, the V gene TRBV11-2, with no clear D. This CDR3 spans 14 amino acids. The ends were cut back, 1 base at V and 8 bases at J, with 11 bases in the middle. CDR1 and CDR2 from the germline V gene are SGHAT and FQNNGV. CDR3 protein: CASSLVSMRGELFF. The CDR3 nucleotides are TGTGCCAGCAGCTTAGTGTCTATGCGGGGGGAGCTGTTTTTT. The whole variable domain, filled in from reference TRBV11-2 and TRBJ2-2, reads EAGVAQSPRYKIIEKRQSVAFWCNPISGHATLYWYQQILGQGPKLLIQFQNNGVVDDSQLPKDRFSAERLKGVDSTLKIQPAKLEDSAVYLCASSLVSMRGELFFGEGSRLTVL.

Details on this clone: One end of the junction does not line up with germline, which may come from a read error. The chain recombines TRBV5-1 with TRBJ2-7, with 9 bases lining up with TRBD1. The CDR3 is made up of 14 amino acids. The germline gives CDR1 SGHRS, CDR2 YFSETQ. The CDR3 DNA follows: TGCGCCAGCAGATTGGTCCTGACAGGGGGCGAGCAGTACTTC. Its translation is CASRLVLTGGEQYF.

The V and J genes are TRBV30 and TRBJ2-1; D is perhaps TRBD2 (7 bases). Germline CDR1 GTSNPN, CDR2 SVGIG (reference sequence). V was shortened by 1 base and J by 8 bases, with 9 bases between the two germline ends. The CDR3 spans 12 residues. The CDR3 here is CAWSGGGHEQFF. CDR3 DNA: TGTGCCTGGAGTGGCGGGGGCCATGAGCAGTTCTTC.

Worth noting for this clone: Distinct nucleotide sequences in the sample also encode this CDR3. J is TRBJ1-1 and V is TRBV7-3; possible D gene TRBD1, 5 bases. Per germline, CDR1 SGHTA and CDR2 FQGTGA. V shed 5 bases and J shed 1 base, with 11 bases lying between them. The CDR3 extends over 14 amino acids. In DNA, the CDR3 is TGTGCCAGCAGCCGAGGCGGGGGGAACACTGAAGCTTTCTTT. This sequence encodes CASSRGGGNTEAFF.

This chain connects TRBV15 to TRBJ2-5; TRBD2 agrees at 7 bases. J gave up 2 bases and V 0 bases, and 6 bases lay outside the gene matches. This CDR3 has 16 amino acids. Looked up from germline, CDR1 is LNHNV and CDR2 is YYDKDF (reference sequence). CDR3 coding DNA: TGTGCCACCAGCAGAGATAGGCGGCGGGAGCAAGAGACCCAGTACTTC. Its translation: CATSRDRRREQETQYF.

This clone was seen just once. The V gene is TRBV19, the J gene TRBJ1-5; 7 bases align to TRBD1. The V and J ends lost 5 bases and 6 bases, in that order; junction bases with no gene match: 7. The CDR3 is 14 residues long. Germline lookup yields CDR1 LNHDA and CDR2 SQIVND (reference sequence). In DNA form, the CDR3 reads TGTGCCAGTAGTCCGGACAGGTGGAGTCAGCCCCAGCATTTT. As protein: CASSPDRWSQPQHF.

The rearrangement uses TRBV7-2 and TRBJ2-1, with D possibly matching TRBD1 (5 bases). The CDR3 loop spans 16 amino acids. Germline V gene data show CDR1 as SGHTA and CDR2 as FQGNSA. The ends were cut back, 2 bases at V and 9 bases at J, with 20 bases in the middle. CDR3 nucleotide sequence: TGTGCCAGCAGCTTATGGGCAGGGAAAGGATTCAGTGAGCAGTTCTTC. Encoded protein: CASSLWAGKGFSEQFF.

V usage is TRBV6-5 and J usage is TRBJ2-3; 7 bases are a match to TRBD1. J was trimmed by 1 base and V by 4 bases; bases with no gene match: 5. The CDR3 spans 15 residues. Germline V gene lookup returns CDR1 MNHEY and CDR2 SVGAGI. CDR3 amino acids: CASSFPGTGTDTQYF. CDR3 sequence (DNA): TGTGCCAGCAGTTTTCCCGGGACAGGCACAGATACGCAGTATTTT.